This T cell receptor (beta chain) emerged from a study of regulatory T cells in long-lasting Graves disease (dated by TCRdb to about 2021). As for the study more broadly: Persistent Graves' disease was defined as persistently positive TSH receptor autoantibodies together with antithyroid drug treatment for over 5 years. This study used TCR sequencing and RNA sequencing of peripheral blood to compare persistent Graves' disease patients against newly diagnosed Graves' disease patients. The study took place in China and was registered as a clinical trial. A total of roughly 33 samples underwent TCR sequencing: about 13 from persistent and around 20 from newly diagnosed Graves' disease patients. Persistent Graves' disease patients in the clinical cohort had taken antithyroid drugs for 8 to 12 years on average. Study-wide findings and limitations: A larger number of public clonotypes was shared among persistent patients (more than 2,500) than among newly diagnosed patients (about 990). Only peripheral blood was studied, because thyroid tissue, the primary lesion, was inaccessible. Compared with newly diagnosed patients, patients with persistent Graves' disease had lower TCR Shannon entropy and fewer highly expanded clones, which suggests clonal expansion. As a limitation, the authors acknowledged that the small sample size may reduce accuracy. Sequencing and analysis were limited to the TCR beta chain. TRBV28, TRBJ1-2 and TRBJ2-5 were preferentially used in persistent disease, while TRBV20-1 and TRBJ2-1 were favored in newly diagnosed disease.

What the time point label conveys for this sample: persistent/refractory GD, antithyroid drugs over 5 years with positive TRAb. RNA was extracted from PBMCs in TRIzol for both TCR sequencing and RNA sequencing. Graves' disease was diagnosed according to American Thyroid Association guidelines. Recruitment of patients was carried out at an endocrinology department in Xi'an, China. From each patient, nine milliliters of peripheral blood was collected into an EDTA anticoagulant tube. Ficoll Paque Plus density gradient separation was used to isolate PBMCs, and no further T cell sorting was performed. An Agilent 2100 Bioanalyzer and agarose gel were used to check RNA quality, while a NanoDrop 2000 measured RNA concentration. From a lookup of the germline V gene, CDR1 and CDR2 are MDHEN and SYDVKM. V is cut back by 7 bases and J by 5 bases, with 8 bases in the junction unmatched. The CDR3 measures 13 amino acids from cysteine to phenylalanine. CDR3 DNA only is kept here, 39 bases in frame from base 1.

This clonotype appeared many times. Its antigen is not yet known. Base qualities are missing; no much larger clone stands one base away. The method was multiplex PCR. TCRdb lists the instrument as Illumina HiSeq 4000. TCR beta libraries were built with iRepertoire HTBI primers and Arm-PCR amplification of CDR3 regions. Gel purification was performed on PCR products prior to sequencing. Per the authors' processing: Gene usage analysis of CDR3 amino acid clonotypes used the 55 to 80 TRBV and around 14 TRBJ segments found across samples. COPE and FqMerger were used to merge filtered high-quality paired reads into contigs. BLAST was used to align contigs to IMGT TRBV, TRBD and TRBJ reference genes, with CDR3 defined following IMGT. Clonotypes above 0.1% frequency were classified as highly expanded clones. Shannon entropy served as the measure of repertoire diversity, while the Gini coefficient captured V-J evenness. A clonotype was considered public if more than one individual shared it. The public reads were quality trimmed at Q25 with fastp and then assembled into clones with MiXCR by TCRdb, keeping productive beta chains. Every CDR3 protein is listed once, alongside the most common genes and DNA of its rows. TCRdb, not the original authors, processed these V and J calls. Counted in this sample were some 280,000 distinct CDR3 sequences; approximately 20% of them appeared once. The biggest ten clones account for just over 55% of the sample.

This clonotype was sampled from a female donor with Graves disease. This specimen consisted of peripheral blood mononuclear cells (PBMCs), obtained when the disease was refractory, from a patient treated with antithyroid drugs. The chain joins TRBV28 to TRBJ2-7, with 7 bases matching TRBD2. The nucleotide sequence reads TGTGCCAGCACTGGACTAGTTACCCACGAGCAGTACTTC. The resulting protein is CASTGLVTHEQYF.